Below, 19 T cell receptor beta chains from the same sample are listed, as sequenced in a study of T-cell reconstitution after alpha-beta-depleted transplantation in children. For TCRbeta, the library was prepared with unique molecular identifiers. Each CDR3 protein is one row after TCRdb ran MiXCR on the PCR reads. This sample yields 250,000 or so distinct CDR3 sequences, of which more than 20% are seen a single time; about 5% belongs to the top ten. This specimen consisted of PBMCs, mostly from graft donor cells, obtained 360 days after TCRalphabeta/CD19-depleted stem cell transplant. These receptors originate from a female patient aged 2-15 years who had a stem cell transplant for congenital amegakaryocytic thrombocytopenia, so the T cells may come from the graft donor.

The V and J genes are TRBV20-1 and TRBJ1-1; 8 bases fit TRBD1. The CDR3 sequence is 15 residues long. Germline V gene data show CDR1 as DFQATT and CDR2 as SNEGSKA (reference sequence). The ends lost 4 bases at V and 6 bases at J; junction bases unmatched: 13. CDR3 region: CSATSVAETGAEAFF. As DNA, the CDR3 is TGCAGTGCTACCTCAGTAGCTGAGACAGGGGCTGAAGCTTTCTTT.

V is TRBV7-3 and J is TRBJ2-3; 8 nucleotides line up with TRBD2. The CDR3 is 15 amino acids. CDR1 and CDR2 (germline): SGHTA, FQGTGA. After removal of 4 bases from V and 0 bases from J, the junction contained 3 bases not matched to a gene. In nucleotides, the CDR3 is TGTGCCAGCAGCTCGTCTAGCGGGAGCACAGATACGCAGTATTTT. Translation: CASSSSSGSTDTQYF.

V usage is TRBV10-3 and J usage is TRBJ1-2; no definite D call. The CDR3 has 13 amino acids. Germline V gene lookup returns CDR1 ENHRY and CDR2 SYGVKD. Trimming removed 0 bases at V and 3 bases at J, with 5 bases between. The CDR3 sequence is CAISESEHYGYTF. CDR3 nucleotide sequence: TGTGCCATCAGTGAGTCCGAGCACTATGGCTACACCTTC.

This clonotype was seen just once. The V and J genes are TRBV6-2 or TRBV6-3 and TRBJ1-2; TRBD1 agrees at 9 bases. Germline CDR1 is MNHEY and CDR2 is SVGEGT. This CDR3 is built from 14 residues. The J segment lost 8 bases and the V segment lost 6 bases, leaving 10 bases of the junction unmatched. The CDR3, as DNA: TGTGCCAGCAGGAGGGACAGGGAGCGAGGCGGCTACACCTTC. Translation: CASRRDRERGGYTF.

This clonotype was recorded once. V is TRBV5-1 and J is TRBJ2-3, with TRBD2 matching 10 bases. V dropped 1 base and J dropped 8; count of bases not matched to a gene: 10. CDR1 is SGHRS, CDR2 YFSETQ, per germline. There are 16 residues in the CDR3. The CDR3 reads CASSLWVAGGHITQYF. CDR3 in DNA: TGCGCCAGCAGCTTGTGGGTAGCGGGGGGTCACATTACGCAGTATTTT.

This chain connects TRBV20-1 to TRBJ2-3; 11 bases line up with TRBD1. In germline, CDR1 is DFQATT, CDR2 SNEGSKA (reference sequence). V lost 3 bases to trimming and J lost 4 bases; unmatched junction nucleotides: 24. CDR3 length equals 21 residues. The CDR3 protein is CSASLGQGAFLAGGSPDTQYF. The DNA for the CDR3 is TGCAGTGCTAGTTTAGGACAGGGGGCGTTTTTGGCGGGAGGTTCGCCAGATACGCAGTATTTT.

This clonotype was seen a handful of times. The chain links TRBV4-2 to TRBJ1-5, with a tentative D call TRBD1 (6 bases). The V end was cut by 0 bases, the J end by 2 bases, with 14 bases between. The CDR3 length is 17 residues. Germline V gives CDR1 LGHNA, CDR2 YNFKEQ. As DNA, the CDR3 is TGTGCCAGCAGCCAAGAAATTCAGGGGTTCGGCAATCAGCCCCAGCATTTT. It specifies CASSQEIQGFGNQPQHF.

This rearrangement joins TRBV20-1 to TRBJ2-3, with no clear D. The CDR3 sequence is 12 residues long. CDR1 DFQATT and CDR2 SNEGSKA come from the germline V gene (reference sequence). Trimming stripped 3 bases from V and 6 bases from J, with 10 bases between. The CDR3 here is CSASPTGDTQYF. The CDR3 coding sequence is TGCAGTGCTAGTCCCACGGGCGATACGCAGTATTTT.

The gene calls are TRBV18 and TRBJ1-5; TRBD1 is a possible D gene (6 bases). This CDR3 region has 15 residues. Trimming pared 3 bases from V and 7 bases from J, leaving 16 bases between. Germline V gene sequence: CDR1 KGHSH, CDR2 LQKENI. CDR3 residues: CASSPARTEGQPQHF. The CDR3, as DNA: TGTGCCAGCTCACCCGCGCGGACAGAAGGACAGCCCCAGCATTTT.

This clonotype turned up a few times. The chain recombines TRBV19 with TRBJ2-1, with TRBD2 matching over 10 bases. Germline CDR1 and CDR2: LNHDA and SQIVND (reference sequence). This CDR3 has 14 amino acids. With V trimmed by 6 bases and J by 6 bases, 5 bases remained unmatched. The CDR3 sequence: CASSWGLARNEQFF. The DNA for the CDR3 is TGTGCCAGTAGCTGGGGACTAGCGCGCAATGAGCAGTTCTTC.

The chain couples TRBV5-6 to TRBJ2-7; D possibly corresponds to TRBD2 (7 bases). CDR3 size: 14 residues. The V end lost 3 bases, the J end lost 4 bases, and 14 bases lay between the germline ends. Germline V gene sequence: CDR1 SGHDT, CDR2 YYEEEE. CDR3 residues: CASSSYGGQYEQYF. The CDR3, as DNA: TGTGCCAGCAGCTCTTACGGGGGGCAGTACGAGCAGTACTTC.

The V and J genes are TRBV4-1 and TRBJ1-6; 10 nucleotides agree with TRBD1. This CDR3 region has 17 residues. Germline V lookup: CDR1 MGHRA, CDR2 YSYEKL. V dropped 0 bases and J dropped 5; count of bases not matched to a gene: 4. CDR3 residues: CASSQDHGTGDNSPLHF. CDR3 nucleotides: TGCGCCAGCAGCCAAGATCACGGGACAGGGGATAATTCACCCCTCCACTTT.

This clonotype was seen a few times. The genes are TRBV11-2 and TRBJ1-6, with D unclear. The CDR3 sequence is 18 residues long. The germline CDR1 and CDR2 sequences are SGHAT and FQNNGV. The V end lost 4 bases, the J end lost 8 bases, and 24 bases lay between the germline ends. Written as DNA, the CDR3 is TGTGCCAGCAGCTCCGAAGGGTTCGACGGGAAGGTTGATTCACCCCTCCACTTT. Its protein product is CASSSEGFDGKVDSPLHF.

This rearrangement joins TRBV5-1 to TRBJ2-7; 15 bases are a match to TRBD2. The J segment lost 0 bases and the V segment lost 4 bases, leaving 5 bases of the junction unmatched. CDR1 and CDR2 (germline): SGHRS, YFSETQ. The CDR3 is made up of 17 amino acids. The CDR3 DNA sequence: TGCGCCAGCAGCCCCGGACTAGCGGGAGGGAGCTCCTACGAGCAGTACTTC. Translated, it gives CASSPGLAGGSSYEQYF.

The chain carries TRBV7-9 and TRBJ1-3; a weak D match, TRBD1 (5 bases). The CDR3 runs 14 residues. CDR1 and CDR2 from the germline V gene are SEHNR and FQNEAQ (reference sequence). The V and J ends lost 7 bases and 4 bases respectively, with 14 bases between them. The CDR3, as DNA: TGTGCCAGCAAGACCCCGGGGCGCGGAAACACCATATATTTT. This codes for CASKTPGRGNTIYF.

The CDR3 loop is CASSLLNQPQHF. In DNA, the CDR3 is TGTGCCAGCAGTTTATTAAATCAGCCCCAGCATTTT. The rearrangement uses TRBV28 and TRBJ1-5; the D is unclear. Germline assignment: CDR1 MDHEN and CDR2 SYDVKM. This CDR3 has 12 residues. Trimming removed 1 base from V and 4 bases from J, with 2 bases in between. Supplemented by reference TRBV28 and TRBJ1-5, the full variable domain reads DVKVTQSSRYLVKRTGEKVFLECVQDMDHENMFWYRQDPGLGLRLIYFSYDVKMKEKGDIPEGYSVSREKKERFSLILESASTNQTSMYLCASSLLNQPQHFGDGTRLSIL.

The genes are TRBV29-1 and TRBJ2-7; 9 bases align to TRBD1. CDR3 length equals 13 residues. Germline CDR1 is SQVTM and CDR2 is ANQGSEA. Trimming cost V 4 bases and J 4 bases; bases outside gene matches: 5. This CDR3 is CSVVGTGRYEQYF. CDR3 coding DNA: TGCAGCGTTGTCGGGACAGGGCGATACGAGCAGTACTTC.

The chain joins TRBV2 to TRBJ1-5, with 10 bases that match TRBD1. Germline trimming cut 5 bases from V and 1 base from J; bases unmatched to any gene: 2. Germline CDR1 is SNHLY and CDR2 is FYNNEI. The CDR3 sequence is 15 residues long. The CDR3 nucleotides read TGTGCCAGCAGTACGGACAGGGGGAGCAATCAGCCCCAGCATTTT. The encoded protein is CASSTDRGSNQPQHF.

The chain links TRBV4-1 to TRBJ2-7; no clear D. The V end lost 4 bases, the J end lost 3 bases, and 7 bases lay between the germline ends. From germline, CDR1 is MGHRA and CDR2 YSYEKL. The CDR3 covers 12 residues. The CDR3 sequence is CASSLPGYEQYF. CDR3 coding DNA: TGCGCCAGCAGCCTTCCGGGCTACGAGCAGTACTTC.